The subject of this entry is one T cell receptor (beta chain). TCRdb reprocessed the PCR reads with MiXCR, giving one entry per CDR3 protein. Among fewer than 90,000 distinct CDR3 sequences listed, around 49% were seen once. Germline lookup yields CDR1 SNHLY and CDR2 FYNNEI. This CDR3 contains 15 residues. V dropped 4 bases and J dropped 0 bases, with 10 bases sitting between them. These data belong to a study of CDR3 diversity in severe acne. The sequencing sample was made of blood. The receptor comes from a male donor in good health, without acne. The V call is TRBV2, the J call TRBJ1-5, with D hard to call. The CDR3 sequence is CASSGTVDSNQPQHF. As DNA, the CDR3 is TGTGCCAGCAGTGGAACAGTGGATAGCAATCAGCCCCAGCATTTT.